By share of the sample, the clone carrying this TCR beta chain is medium-sized. Its antigen is still unknown. The trim removed 3 bases at V and 3 bases at J, leaving 5 bases unmatched. The CDR3 sequence is 15 residues long. Per the germline V gene, CDR1 is LNHDA and CDR2 is SQIVND (reference sequence). TCRdb called the reads again in MiXCR, with one record for every CDR3 protein. The data hold approximately 16,000 distinct CDR3 sequences, with roughly 21% observed a single time. The data were obtained in a study of liver allograft versus peripheral blood T cells. Study details: Repertoires of T cell receptors in transplanted livers were compared with recipients' peripheral blood repertoires. Findings of the study overall: T cell receptor repertoires inside liver allografts reportedly differed from those in peripheral blood.

This TCR derives from a human patient who had a liver transplant. Some T cells may have come from the graft donor. The V call is TRBV19, the J call TRBJ2-3; 8 positions agree with TRBD1. The chain's CDR3 is CASSIWDRSTDTQYF. In DNA, the CDR3 is TGTGCCAGTAGTATTTGGGACAGGTCGACAGATACGCAGTATTTT.